The 30 T cell receptor beta chains below come from one sample, sequenced in a study of spatial heterogeneity in lung cancer. One entry per CDR3 protein results from TCRdb running MiXCR on the 5' RACE reads. Of tens of thousands of distinct CDR3 sequences listed, roughly an eighth are singletons. Time point in this sample: sample taken at primary tumor resection. Source: PBMCs, taken at surgery. The receptors here all came from a male donor with early-stage non-small cell lung cancer.

This clonotype came up many times. The chain is built from TRBV10-2 and TRBJ1-1; D not resolved. V was clipped by 0 bases and J by 6 bases, with 14 bases between them. Looked up from germline, CDR1 is WSHSY and CDR2 is SAAADI. CDR3 length equals 15 residues. Here the CDR3 DNA reads TGCGCCAGCAGTGAGTCCGGAGAGTCCGACCCTGAAGCTTTCTTT. It translates to CASSESGESDPEAFF.

This clonotype showed up just a few times. The rearrangement joins TRBV30 to TRBJ2-1, with 7 bases aligning to TRBD1. Germline CDR1 GTSNPN, CDR2 SVGIG (reference sequence). Trimming cost V 2 bases and J 4 bases; bases outside gene matches: 8. This CDR3 has 15 residues. This CDR3 is CAWSHRGSLYNEQFF. CDR3 nucleotide sequence: TGTGCCTGGAGTCACAGGGGCTCCCTGTACAATGAGCAGTTCTTC. Combining the CDR3 with reference TRBV30 and TRBJ2-1 gives the whole variable domain SQTIHQWPATLVQPVGSPLSLECTVEGTSNPNLYWYRQAAGRGLQLLFYSVGIGQISSEVPQNLSASRPQDRQFILSSKKLLLSDSGFYLCAWSHRGSLYNEQFFGPGTRLTVL.

The J gene is TRBJ2-7, the V gene TRBV7-6; D not certain. Trimming shortened V by 3 bases and J by 1 base, and 7 bases separated the two germline ends. The CDR3 is 13 residues long. CDR1 is SGHVS, CDR2 FNYEAQ, per germline. CDR3 nucleotides: TGTGCCAGCAGCTTTCGGCGGTCCTACGAGCAGTACTTC. This sequence encodes CASSFRRSYEQYF.

The chain couples TRBV5-1 to TRBJ2-1; D is unresolved. Trimming took off 0 bases at V and 6 bases at J, with 13 bases between the two ends. There are 15 residues in the CDR3. Per germline, CDR1 SGHRS and CDR2 YFSETQ. CDR3 in amino acids: CASSLEASPSNEQFF. Here the CDR3 DNA reads TGCGCCAGCAGCTTGGAGGCATCCCCAAGCAATGAGCAGTTCTTC.

This clonotype appeared a few times. The germline gene is not matched at one end of the junction; a read error may be the cause. The gene calls are TRBV7-7 and TRBJ1-1; D not certain. CDR3 length: 13 amino acids. Germline CDR1 reads SSHAT; CDR2 reads FNYEAQ (reference sequence). For the CDR3, the DNA is TGTGCTAGCAGCTCCAACAGATACACTGAAGCTTTCTTT. This codes for CASSSNRYTEAFF.

The J gene is TRBJ1-5, the V gene TRBV7-2; maybe TRBD1 (5 bases). From germline, CDR1 is SGHTA and CDR2 FQGNSA. CDR3 size: 15 residues. V was pared by 1 base and J by 0 bases, with 7 bases between. The DNA of the CDR3 is TGTGCCAGCAGCTTAGGACAGAATAGCAATCAGCCCCAGCATTTT. The encoded protein is CASSLGQNSNQPQHF.

The V call is TRBV9, the J call TRBJ2-2; no clear D gene. This CDR3 region has 12 residues. From germline, CDR1 is SGDLS and CDR2 YYNGEE. V gave up 1 base and J gave up 7 bases, with 5 bases separating them. CDR3 amino acids: CASSVYDGELFF. CDR3 bases: TGTGCCAGCAGCGTATATGACGGGGAGCTGTTTTTT.

In its sample, this clonotype was seen many times. The gene calls are TRBV28 and TRBJ1-6, with 10 nucleotides matching TRBD1. V gave up 4 bases and J gave up 10 bases; unmatched junction bases: 4. The CDR3 extends over 14 amino acids. Germline-derived CDR1 and CDR2 are MDHEN and SYDVKM. The CDR3 DNA sequence: TGTGCCAGCAGTTCGGGACAGGGGCGATCACCCCTCCACTTT. Protein sequence: CASSSGQGRSPLHF.

This clonotype was observed a few times. This chain joins TRBV7-2 and TRBJ2-7; D unresolved. The CDR3 has 13 amino acids. The germline CDR1 and CDR2 sequences are SGHTA and FQGNSA. Trimming cost V 3 bases and J 5 bases, with 11 bases left between them. This chain's CDR3 is CASSFRSNHEQYF. The CDR3 nucleotides are TGTGCCAGCAGCTTCAGGTCTAACCACGAGCAGTACTTC.

The chain is built from TRBV2 and TRBJ1-1; the D is unclear. Between the trimmed V and J ends, which lost 7 bases and 4 bases, there was a span of 7 bases. The CDR3 runs to 11 residues. Germline V gene data show CDR1 as SNHLY and CDR2 as FYNNEI. CDR3 region: CASTRATEAFF. For the CDR3, the DNA is TGTGCCAGCACTAGGGCCACTGAAGCTTTCTTT. The whole variable domain, remainder taken from reference TRBV2 and TRBJ1-1, is EPEVTQTPSHQVTQMGQEVILRCVPISNHLYFYWYRQILGQKVEFLVSFYNNEISEKSEIFDDQFSVERPDGSNFTLKIRSTKLEDSAMYFCASTRATEAFFGQGTRLTVV.

The J gene is TRBJ1-6, the V gene TRBV11-3; no reliable D call. CDR1 is SGHNT and CDR2 is YENEEA in the germline V gene. The CDR3 spans 12 residues. The V end was cut by 3 bases, the J end by 12 bases, with 9 bases between. The CDR3 nucleotides are TGTGCCAGCAGCTTCGACCGCGGACCCCTCCACTTT. It codes for CASSFDRGPLHF.

The chain is built from TRBV10-3 and TRBJ2-7; D uncertain. Germline assignment: CDR1 ENHRY and CDR2 SYGVKD. V lost 0 bases, J lost 0 bases, and 12 bases lay in between. This CDR3 is 16 amino acids long. The CDR3 here is CAISESLGISSYEQYF. CDR3 DNA sequence: TGTGCCATCAGTGAGTCCTTGGGTATCAGCTCCTACGAGCAGTACTTC.

This clonotype was counted a few times. The chain is built from TRBV20-1 and TRBJ2-7, with 9 nucleotides matching TRBD1. V shed 5 bases, J shed 2 bases, and the junction held 10 bases outside the gene matches. The CDR3 is 15 amino acids. Germline CDR1 reads DFQATT; CDR2 reads SNEGSKA (reference sequence). In DNA form, the CDR3 reads TGCAGTGCTGATGCAAGACAGGGGGTGGCCTACGAGCAGTACTTC. Amino acid sequence: CSADARQGVAYEQYF.

This clonotype has a handful of counts. The chain uses TRBV2 and TRBJ2-7, with 12 bases lining up with TRBD1. The J segment lost 7 bases and the V segment lost 7 bases, leaving 8 bases of the junction unmatched. The CDR3 loop spans 14 amino acids. Germline CDR1 and CDR2: SNHLY and FYNNEI. CDR3 amino acids: CASNRDRGRGEQYF. The CDR3 nucleotides read TGTGCCAGCAACCGGGACAGGGGGCGCGGGGAGCAGTACTTC.

This clonotype was recorded many times. The J gene is TRBJ2-2, the V gene TRBV6-2 or TRBV6-3, with D unresolved. Germline V gene lookup returns CDR1 MNHEY and CDR2 SVGEGT. The germline V and J ends were trimmed by 6 bases and 3 bases, with 5 bases remaining between them. The CDR3 spans 12 residues. For the CDR3, the DNA is TGTGCCAGCAGAGGGTACACCGGGGAGCTGTTTTTT. Translated, it gives CASRGYTGELFF.

This chain links TRBV29-1 with TRBJ1-1; 9 positions match TRBD1. The CDR3 spans 16 residues. Germline CDR1 is SQVTM and CDR2 is ANQGSEA. The ends lost 4 bases at V and 4 bases at J; junction bases unmatched: 13. CDR3 in DNA: TGCAGCGTTGCCCCTGTAGGACAGGGGACGGGCACTGAAGCTTTCTTT. Its translation: CSVAPVGQGTGTEAFF. The whole variable domain, filled in from reference TRBV29-1 and TRBJ1-1, reads SAVISQKPSRDICQRGTSLTIQCQVDSQVTMMFWYRQQPGQSLTLIATANQGSEATYESGFVIDKFPISRPNLTFSTLTVSNMSPEDSSIYLCSVAPVGQGTGTEAFFGQGTRLTVV.

The chain uses TRBV18 and TRBJ2-1; 7 bases line up with TRBD1. Per germline, CDR1 KGHSH and CDR2 LQKENI. This CDR3 spans 12 amino acids. V lost 5 bases, J lost 9 bases, and 4 bases stayed unmatched. As DNA, the CDR3 is TGTGCCAGCTCAAACTACAGGGGTGAGCAGTTCTTC. Translation gives CASSNYRGEQFF.

This clonotype was picked up many times. The rearrangement joins TRBV10-3 to TRBJ1-5; D is uncertain. The germline V and J ends were trimmed by 4 bases and 3 bases, with 7 bases remaining between them. CDR1 ENHRY and CDR2 SYGVKD come from the germline V gene. This CDR3 comprises 13 residues. Here the CDR3 reads CAISGSSNQPQHF. The DNA of the CDR3 is TGTGCCATCAGTGGCAGCTCCAATCAGCCCCAGCATTTT.

In this sample, this clonotype turned up many times. The chain has TRBV2 and TRBJ2-4, with D unresolved. This CDR3 is built from 13 residues. CDR1 is SNHLY, CDR2 FYNNEI, per germline. V lost 8 bases to trimming and J lost 0 bases, with 8 bases between them. As DNA, the CDR3 is TGTGCCAGCGGCAGCCTAGCCAAAAACATTCAGTACTTC. It codes for CASGSLAKNIQYF.

This clonotype occurred a few times. The chain is built from TRBV20-1 and TRBJ1-2, with D unresolved. Germline values: CDR1 DFQATT, CDR2 SNEGSKA (reference sequence). This CDR3 comprises 13 residues. V lost 0 bases, J lost 2 bases, and 7 bases lay in between. The CDR3 is CSARDVGNYGYTF. CDR3 bases: TGCAGTGCTAGAGATGTGGGGAACTATGGCTACACCTTC.

This clonotype was seen a handful of times. CDR3 protein: CAGAGGAGEQYF. The CDR3 nucleotides are TGTGCCGGCGCGGGGGGGGCCGGCGAGCAGTACTTC. The chain recombines TRBV7-9 with TRBJ2-7; 9 bases align to TRBD2. Germline CDR1 SEHNR, CDR2 FQNEAQ (reference sequence). This CDR3 comprises 12 residues. The ends lost 11 bases at V and 6 bases at J; junction bases unmatched: 8.

Only a few counts were recorded for this clonotype. The chain couples TRBV7-8 to TRBJ1-5; D gene unclear. V lost 5 bases and J lost 0, with 11 bases in between. Germline-derived CDR1 and CDR2 are SGHVS and FQNEAQ. This CDR3 contains 15 residues. As DNA, the CDR3 is TGTGCCAGCAGCCCGGCCCACTCTAGCAATCAGCCCCAGCATTTT. As protein: CASSPAHSSNQPQHF.

The chain links TRBV25-1 to TRBJ2-5, with TRBD2 matching 10 bases. Per germline, CDR1 MGHDK and CDR2 SYGVNS. The V and J ends lost 7 bases and 1 base, in that order; junction bases with no gene match: 9. The CDR3 runs to 16 residues. This CDR3 reads CASKGSSGSFQETQYF. In nucleotides, the CDR3 is TGTGCCAGCAAGGGGTCTAGCGGGAGTTTCCAAGAGACCCAGTACTTC.

This clonotype has at least ten counts. The chain links TRBV5-1 to TRBJ1-1; D not resolved. Germline CDR1 is SGHRS and CDR2 is YFSETQ. V was pared by 5 bases and J by 3 bases, with 11 bases between. This CDR3 has 13 residues. The CDR3 region is CASRAGSDTEAFF. CDR3 in DNA: TGCGCCAGCAGAGCCGGTAGCGACACTGAAGCTTTCTTT.

This clonotype was detected a few times. This sequence joins TRBV12-3 or TRBV12-4 and TRBJ1-1; D ambiguous. V was cut by 2 bases and J by 4 bases, with 8 bases left in between. The CDR3 totals 13 residues. The CDR3 spells CASSLSESTEAFF. Here the CDR3 DNA reads TGTGCCAGCAGTTTAAGCGAGAGCACTGAAGCTTTCTTT.

The J gene is TRBJ2-3, the V gene TRBV5-6; 10 bases are a match to TRBD2. V lost 4 bases to trimming and J lost 6 bases; unmatched junction nucleotides: 14. This CDR3 contains 17 residues. Germline CDR1 and CDR2: SGHDT and YYEEEE. The CDR3 DNA follows: TGTGCCAGCAGCCTGATAACTAGCGGGGCCTTTATTGATACGCAGTATTTT. This codes for CASSLITSGAFIDTQYF.

This clonotype was observed many times. The V call is TRBV5-1, the J call TRBJ1-2; D is perhaps TRBD1 (6 bases). Germline values: CDR1 SGHRS, CDR2 YFSETQ. This CDR3 spans 13 amino acids. V was shortened by 4 bases and J by 4 bases, with 11 bases between the two germline ends. The DNA for the CDR3 is TGCGCCAGCAGCATGGACAGTACCTATGGCTACACCTTC. This translates into CASSMDSTYGYTF.

The rearrangement links TRBV5-1 to TRBJ1-4; D is unclear. V lost 2 bases and J 5 bases, leaving 10 bases between the germline ends. The CDR3 is 14 residues long. From germline, CDR1 is SGHRS and CDR2 YFSETQ. The CDR3, as DNA: TGCGCCAGCAGCTTTCGACAAGGGAATGAAAAACTGTTTTTT. It translates to CASSFRQGNEKLFF. The variable domain in full, completed from reference TRBV5-1 and TRBJ1-4, reads KAGVTQTPRYLIKTRGQQVTLSCSPISGHRSVSWYQQTPGQGLQFLFEYFSETQRNKGNFPGRFSGRQFSNSRSEMNVSTLELGDSALYLCASSFRQGNEKLFFGSGTQLSVL.

This clonotype was counted ten times or more. V is TRBV11-2 and J is TRBJ2-1, with D possibly being TRBD1 (5 bases). Trimming removed 1 base at V and 0 bases at J, with 10 bases between. The CDR3 has 16 amino acids. Looked up from germline, CDR1 is SGHAT and CDR2 is FQNNGV. CDR3 region: CASSLVAGFSYNEQFF. DNA for the CDR3: TGTGCCAGCAGCTTAGTAGCAGGGTTCTCCTACAATGAGCAGTTCTTC.

J is TRBJ1-1 and V is TRBV28; 7 bases line up with TRBD1. Germline-derived CDR1 and CDR2 are MDHEN and SYDVKM. V shed 5 bases, J shed 5 bases, and the junction held 20 bases outside the gene matches. The CDR3 spans 18 residues. The CDR3 spells CASSGLEASSAGGTEAFF. The CDR3 nucleotides are TGTGCCAGCAGTGGATTAGAGGCCTCCTCCGCAGGGGGGACTGAAGCTTTCTTT.